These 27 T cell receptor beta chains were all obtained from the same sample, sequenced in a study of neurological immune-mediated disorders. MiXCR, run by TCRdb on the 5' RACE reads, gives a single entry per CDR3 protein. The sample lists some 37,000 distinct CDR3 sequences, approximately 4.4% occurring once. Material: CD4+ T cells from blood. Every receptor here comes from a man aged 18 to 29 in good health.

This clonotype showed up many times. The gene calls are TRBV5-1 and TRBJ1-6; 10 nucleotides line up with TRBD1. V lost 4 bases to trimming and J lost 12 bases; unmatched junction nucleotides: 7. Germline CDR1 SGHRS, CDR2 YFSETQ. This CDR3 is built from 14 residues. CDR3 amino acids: CASSVGTGELPLHF. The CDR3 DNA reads TGCGCCAGCAGCGTCGGGACAGGGGAATTACCCCTCCACTTT.

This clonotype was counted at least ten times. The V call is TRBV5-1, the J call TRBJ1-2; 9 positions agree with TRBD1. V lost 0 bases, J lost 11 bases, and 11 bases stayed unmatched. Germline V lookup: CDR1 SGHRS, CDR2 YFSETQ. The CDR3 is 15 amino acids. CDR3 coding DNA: TGCGCCAGCAGCTTGGAGGCGGGACAGGGAAAGGTTTACACCTTC. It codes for CASSLEAGQGKVYTF.

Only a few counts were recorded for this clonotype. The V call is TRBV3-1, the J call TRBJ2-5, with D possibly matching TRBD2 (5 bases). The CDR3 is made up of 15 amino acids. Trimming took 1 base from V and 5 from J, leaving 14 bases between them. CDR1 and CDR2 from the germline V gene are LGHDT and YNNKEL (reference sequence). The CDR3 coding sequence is TGTGCCAGCAGCCAAGTTTGGCTAGCCGGCGAGACCCAGTACTTC. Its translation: CASSQVWLAGETQYF.

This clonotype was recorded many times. This CDR3 reads CASSYGRGNNNEQFF. The CDR3, as DNA: TGTGCCAGCAGTTACGGGCGGGGGAATAACAATGAGCAGTTCTTC. The chain has TRBV6-6 and TRBJ2-1, with 7 bases matching TRBD2. The CDR3 totals 15 residues. With V trimmed by 2 bases and J by 5 bases, 6 bases remained unmatched. Germline CDR1 MNHNY, CDR2 SVGAGI (reference sequence).

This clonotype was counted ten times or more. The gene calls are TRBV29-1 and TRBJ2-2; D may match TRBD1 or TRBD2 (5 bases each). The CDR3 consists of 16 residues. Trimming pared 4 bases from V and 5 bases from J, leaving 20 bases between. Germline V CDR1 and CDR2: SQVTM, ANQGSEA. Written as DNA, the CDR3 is TGCAGCGTTGGTCCCCCGGGGACGACGCGAACCGGGGAGCTGTTTTTT. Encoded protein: CSVGPPGTTRTGELFF.

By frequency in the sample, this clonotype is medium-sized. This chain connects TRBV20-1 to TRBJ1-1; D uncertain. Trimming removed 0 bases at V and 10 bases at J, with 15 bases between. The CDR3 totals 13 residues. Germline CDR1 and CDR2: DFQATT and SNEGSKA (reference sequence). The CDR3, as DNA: TGCAGTGCTAGAGACGCAGGAAGAGGGCGAGCTTTCTTT. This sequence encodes CSARDAGRGRAFF.

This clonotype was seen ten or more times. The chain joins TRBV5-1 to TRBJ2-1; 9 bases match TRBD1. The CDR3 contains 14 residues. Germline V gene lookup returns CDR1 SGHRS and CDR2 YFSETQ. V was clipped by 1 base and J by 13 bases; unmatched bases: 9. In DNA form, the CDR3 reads TGCGCCAGCAGCTTGTTATCCGGGGACAGGGTTCAGTTCTTC. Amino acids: CASSLLSGDRVQFF. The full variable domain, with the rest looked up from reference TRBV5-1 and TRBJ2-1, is KAGVTQTPRYLIKTRGQQVTLSCSPISGHRSVSWYQQTPGQGLQFLFEYFSETQRNKGNFPGRFSGRQFSNSRSEMNVSTLELGDSALYLCASSLLSGDRVQFFGPGTRLTVL.

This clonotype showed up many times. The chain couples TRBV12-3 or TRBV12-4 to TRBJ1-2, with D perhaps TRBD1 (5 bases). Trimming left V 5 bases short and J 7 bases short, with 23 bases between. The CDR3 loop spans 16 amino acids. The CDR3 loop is CASSPLEGASMTGYTF. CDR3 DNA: TGTGCCAGCAGTCCCCTAGAAGGGGCGAGTATGACTGGCTACACCTTC.

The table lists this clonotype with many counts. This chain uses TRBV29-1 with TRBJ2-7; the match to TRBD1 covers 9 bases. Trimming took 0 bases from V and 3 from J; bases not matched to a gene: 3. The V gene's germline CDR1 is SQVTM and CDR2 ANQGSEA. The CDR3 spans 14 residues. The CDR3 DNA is TGCAGCGTTGAAGACCAGGGACAGGGCTACGAGCAGTACTTC. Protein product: CSVEDQGQGYEQYF.

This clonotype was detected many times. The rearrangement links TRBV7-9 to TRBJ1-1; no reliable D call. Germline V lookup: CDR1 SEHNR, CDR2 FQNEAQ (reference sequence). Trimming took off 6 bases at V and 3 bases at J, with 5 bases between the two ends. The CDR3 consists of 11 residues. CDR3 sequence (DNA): TGTGCCAGCAGAACCTACACTGAAGCTTTCTTT. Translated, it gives CASRTYTEAFF.

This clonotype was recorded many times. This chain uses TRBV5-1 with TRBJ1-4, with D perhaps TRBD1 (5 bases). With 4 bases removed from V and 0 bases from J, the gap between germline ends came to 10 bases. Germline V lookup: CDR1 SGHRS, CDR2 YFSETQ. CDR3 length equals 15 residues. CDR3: CASSGAHATNEKLFF. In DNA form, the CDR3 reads TGCGCCAGCAGCGGGGCTCATGCAACTAATGAAAAACTGTTTTTT.

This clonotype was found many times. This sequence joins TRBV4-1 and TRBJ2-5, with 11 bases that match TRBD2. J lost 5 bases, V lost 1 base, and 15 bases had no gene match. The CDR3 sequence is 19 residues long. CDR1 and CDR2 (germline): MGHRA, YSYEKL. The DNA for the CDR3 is TGCGCCAGCAGCCAAGTAGCCCAACTAGCGGGGGCCTTGGGGGAGACCCAGTACTTC. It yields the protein CASSQVAQLAGALGETQYF.

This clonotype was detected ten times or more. This chain's CDR3 is CASGPVNTIYF. As DNA, the CDR3 is TGTGCCTCCGGCCCCGTAAACACCATATATTTT. The chain is built from TRBV3-1 and TRBJ1-3, with no clear D. The CDR3 consists of 11 residues. CDR1 and CDR2 from the germline V gene are LGHDT and YNNKEL (reference sequence). Trimming stripped 11 bases from V and 6 bases from J, with 11 bases between.

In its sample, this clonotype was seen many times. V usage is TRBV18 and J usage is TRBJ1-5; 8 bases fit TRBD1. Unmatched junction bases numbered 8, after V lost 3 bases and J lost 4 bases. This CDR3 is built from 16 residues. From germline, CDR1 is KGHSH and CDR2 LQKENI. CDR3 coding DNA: TGTGCCAGCTCACCCGGACAGGGCAGGTCAAATCAGCCCCAGCATTTT. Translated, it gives CASSPGQGRSNQPQHF.

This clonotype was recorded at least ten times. The CDR3 coding sequence is TGTGCCAGCAGTTACTCCGTCGGGGGGCATTCACCCCTCCACTTT. Translated, it gives CASSYSVGGHSPLHF. This sequence joins TRBV6-5 and TRBJ1-6; D is perhaps TRBD1 (6 bases). The V gene's germline CDR1 is MNHEY and CDR2 SVGAGI. Trimming removed 0 bases at V and 8 bases at J, with 11 bases between. The CDR3 contains 15 residues.

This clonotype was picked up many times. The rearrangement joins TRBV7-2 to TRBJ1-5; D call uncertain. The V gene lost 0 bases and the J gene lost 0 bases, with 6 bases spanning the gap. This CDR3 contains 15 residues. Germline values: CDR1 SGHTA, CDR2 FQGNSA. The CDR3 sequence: CASSLALNSNQPQHF. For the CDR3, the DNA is TGTGCCAGCAGCTTAGCGTTGAATAGCAATCAGCCCCAGCATTTT.

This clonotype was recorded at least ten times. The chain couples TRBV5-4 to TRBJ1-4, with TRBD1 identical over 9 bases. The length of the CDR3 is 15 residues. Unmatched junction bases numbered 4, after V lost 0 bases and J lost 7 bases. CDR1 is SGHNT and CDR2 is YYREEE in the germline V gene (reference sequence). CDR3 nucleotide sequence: TGTGCCAGCAGCTTGGGGACAGGGGACGGTGAAAAACTGTTTTTT. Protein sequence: CASSLGTGDGEKLFF.

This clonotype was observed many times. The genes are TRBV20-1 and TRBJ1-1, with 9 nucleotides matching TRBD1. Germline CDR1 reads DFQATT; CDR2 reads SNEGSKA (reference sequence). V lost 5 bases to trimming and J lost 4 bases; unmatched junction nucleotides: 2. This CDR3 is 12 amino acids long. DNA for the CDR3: TGCAGTGCTTACAGGGGGCTCACTGAAGCTTTCTTT. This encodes CSAYRGLTEAFF.

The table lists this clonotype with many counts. The CDR3 DNA sequence: TGTGCCAGCAGCCAAGGTAGAGAAGAGACCCAGTACTTC. Translated: CASSQGREETQYF. The rearrangement joins TRBV3-1 to TRBJ2-5, with D unresolved. The germline CDR1 and CDR2 sequences are LGHDT and YNNKEL (reference sequence). V was trimmed by 1 base and J by 3 bases, leaving 6 bases between them. This CDR3 contains 13 residues.

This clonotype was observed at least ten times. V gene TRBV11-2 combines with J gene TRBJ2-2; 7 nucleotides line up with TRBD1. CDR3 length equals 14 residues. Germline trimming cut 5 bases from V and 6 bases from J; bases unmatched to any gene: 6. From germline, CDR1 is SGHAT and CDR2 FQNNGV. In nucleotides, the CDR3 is TGTGCCAGCAGCCTACAGGGGACGGCCGGGGAGCTGTTTTTT. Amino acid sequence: CASSLQGTAGELFF.

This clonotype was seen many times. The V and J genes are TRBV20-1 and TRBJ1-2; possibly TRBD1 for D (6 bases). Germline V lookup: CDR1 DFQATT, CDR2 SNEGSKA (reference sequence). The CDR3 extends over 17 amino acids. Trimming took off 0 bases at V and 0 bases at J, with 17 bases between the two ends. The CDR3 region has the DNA TGCAGTGCTAGAGATCCGGGGGGGCACAACCCTAACTATGGCTACACCTTC. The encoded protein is CSARDPGGHNPNYGYTF.

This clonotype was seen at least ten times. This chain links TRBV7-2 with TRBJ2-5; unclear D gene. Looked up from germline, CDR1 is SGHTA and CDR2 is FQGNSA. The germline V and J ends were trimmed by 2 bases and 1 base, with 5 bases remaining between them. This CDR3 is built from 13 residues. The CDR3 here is CASSLSIQETQYF. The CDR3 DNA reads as TGTGCCAGCAGCTTATCCATCCAAGAGACCCAGTACTTC.

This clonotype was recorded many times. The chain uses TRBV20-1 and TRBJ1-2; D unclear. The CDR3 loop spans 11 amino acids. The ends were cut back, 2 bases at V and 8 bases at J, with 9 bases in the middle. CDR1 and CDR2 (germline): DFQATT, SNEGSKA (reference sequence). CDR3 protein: CSARPDGGYTF. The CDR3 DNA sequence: TGCAGTGCTAGACCTGACGGGGGCTACACCTTC.

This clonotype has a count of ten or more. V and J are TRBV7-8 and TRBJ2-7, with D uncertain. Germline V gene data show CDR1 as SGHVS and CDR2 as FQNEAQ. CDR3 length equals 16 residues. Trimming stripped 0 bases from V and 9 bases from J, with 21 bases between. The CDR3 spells CASSLAWIYSRTVQYF. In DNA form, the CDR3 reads TGTGCCAGCAGCTTAGCTTGGATTTACAGTCGGACCGTGCAGTACTTC.

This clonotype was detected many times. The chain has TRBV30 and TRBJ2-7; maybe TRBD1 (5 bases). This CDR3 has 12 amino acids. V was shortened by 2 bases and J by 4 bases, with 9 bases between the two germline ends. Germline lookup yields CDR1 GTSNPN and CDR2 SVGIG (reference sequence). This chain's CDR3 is CAWSTRTYEQYF. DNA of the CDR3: TGTGCCTGGAGTACCCGGACATACGAGCAGTACTTC. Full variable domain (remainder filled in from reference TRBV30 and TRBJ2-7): SQTIHQWPATLVQPVGSPLSLECTVEGTSNPNLYWYRQAAGRGLQLLFYSVGIGQISSEVPQNLSASRPQDRQFILSSKKLLLSDSGFYLCAWSTRTYEQYFGPGTRLTVT.

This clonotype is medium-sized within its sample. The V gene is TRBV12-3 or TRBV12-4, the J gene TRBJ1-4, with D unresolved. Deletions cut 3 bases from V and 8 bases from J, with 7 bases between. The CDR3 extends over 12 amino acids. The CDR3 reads CASSFWGEKLFF. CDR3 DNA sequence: TGTGCCAGCAGTTTCTGGGGAGAAAAACTGTTTTTT.

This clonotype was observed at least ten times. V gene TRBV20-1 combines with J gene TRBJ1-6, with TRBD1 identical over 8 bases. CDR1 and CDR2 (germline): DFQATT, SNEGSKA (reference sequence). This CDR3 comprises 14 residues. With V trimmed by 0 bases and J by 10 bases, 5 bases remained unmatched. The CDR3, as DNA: TGCAGTGCTAGAGAACCAGGGGGCATATCACCCCTCCACTTT. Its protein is CSAREPGGISPLHF.